This is a list of T cell receptor beta chains from one sample in a study of neoadjuvant nivolumab and ipilimumab in lung cancer. This table comes from immunoSEQ multiplex PCR, and its TCRdb copy is limited to in-frame clones, with some not included. The repertoire holds 25,000 to 35,000 clones, about nine tenths seen once, with roughly 5% in the top ten. Sequencing was performed on peripheral blood, taken after neoadjuvant nivolumab, alone or with ipilimumab, at or shortly before surgery. The receptors come from an adult with non-small cell lung cancer. The conserved cysteine and the conserved F or W are not part of the CDR3 here. A D gene is named only where the DNA matches it firmly. The listing skips clone size in some rows; elsewhere it reads once, few, many or a size class.

clone size: .
V gene: TRBV5-1
D gene: .
J gene: TRBJ1-3
CDR3 protein: ASSAGQGNTIY

clone size: .
V gene: TRBV5-6
D gene: .
J gene: TRBJ2-5
CDR3 protein: ASGSTRRGETQY

clone size: .
V gene: TRBV5-1
D gene: .
J gene: TRBJ2-6
CDR3 protein: ATSVTPAGANVLT

clone size: .
V gene: TRBV2
D gene: .
J gene: TRBJ1-2
CDR3 protein: ASRSYGYT

clone size: once
V gene: TRBV7-9
D gene: TRBD1
J gene: TRBJ2-2
CDR3 protein: ASSVVTGQGNTGELF

clone size: once
V gene: TRBV19
D gene: .
J gene: TRBJ2-3
CDR3 protein: ASSRRPGYTDTQY

clone size: once
V gene: TRBV11-3
D gene: .
J gene: TRBJ2-3
CDR3 protein: ASSLESARDTQY

clone size: few
V gene: TRBV28
D gene: .
J gene: TRBJ1-5
CDR3 protein: ASSPGGGRQPQH

clone size: once
V gene: TRBV7-8
D gene: .
J gene: TRBJ2-1
CDR3 protein: ASSLVDRLGEQF

clone size: .
V gene: TRBV11-2
D gene: TRBD1
J gene: TRBJ1-5
CDR3 protein: ASSWDRNQPQH

clone size: .
V gene: TRBV6-6
D gene: .
J gene: TRBJ1-5
CDR3 protein: ASRQQGSNQPQH

clone size: once
V gene: TRBV7-9
D gene: .
J gene: TRBJ1-3
CDR3 protein: ASSPSGAGAISGNTIY

clone size: .
V gene: TRBV5-1
D gene: .
J gene: TRBJ1-2
CDR3 protein: ASSPQGRGYT

clone size: few
V gene: TRBV27
D gene: .
J gene: TRBJ2-5
CDR3 protein: ASSFMGLATETQY

clone size: .
V gene: TRBV6-6
D gene: .
J gene: TRBJ2-3
CDR3 protein: ASSYAGEDTQY

clone size: .
V gene: TRBV7-9
D gene: .
J gene: TRBJ1-2
CDR3 protein: ASSLEQATYGYT

clone size: .
V gene: TRBV9
D gene: .
J gene: TRBJ1-4
CDR3 protein: ASSVTATNEKLF

clone size: .
V gene: TRBV6-5
D gene: .
J gene: TRBJ2-5
CDR3 protein: ASSYTTLGTQY

clone size: few
V gene: TRBV10-3
D gene: .
J gene: TRBJ1-6
CDR3 protein: AISVGTREGNSPLH

clone size: once
V gene: TRBV7-8
D gene: .
J gene: TRBJ2-7
CDR3 protein: ASRGAYEQY

clone size: .
V gene: TRBV10-2
D gene: .
J gene: TRBJ1-2
CDR3 protein: ASSEEKGLGYGYT

clone size: .
V gene: TRBV7-2
D gene: .
J gene: TRBJ2-2
CDR3 protein: ASSWTFNTGELF

clone size: .
V gene: TRBV6-1
D gene: .
J gene: TRBJ1-1
CDR3 protein: ASSELGGGNTEAF

clone size: .
V gene: TRBV5-5
D gene: .
J gene: TRBJ1-5
CDR3 protein: ASTPNGAVTQPQH

clone size: .
V gene: TRBV10-3
D gene: .
J gene: TRBJ1-3
CDR3 protein: ATGQGSSGNTIY

clone size: few
V gene: TRBV25-1
D gene: TRBD1
J gene: TRBJ2-5
CDR3 protein: ASSERSRGWAETQY

clone size: .
V gene: TRBV15
D gene: .
J gene: TRBJ1-1
CDR3 protein: ATSNYRAEAF

clone size: .
V gene: TRBV14
D gene: .
J gene: TRBJ1-1
CDR3 protein: ASSQDLGAEAF

clone size: .
V gene: TRBV5-1
D gene: .
J gene: TRBJ1-3
CDR3 protein: ASSLALTSGNTIY

clone size: once
V gene: TRBV18
D gene: TRBD2
J gene: TRBJ2-7
CDR3 protein: ASSPIQGRAEAYEQY

clone size: .
V gene: TRBV2
D gene: .
J gene: TRBJ2-5
CDR3 protein: ASQKETQY

clone size: once
V gene: TRBV10-3
D gene: TRBD2
J gene: TRBJ2-1
CDR3 protein: ATRLAGGSSYNEQF

clone size: once
V gene: TRBV18
D gene: .
J gene: TRBJ1-1
CDR3 protein: ASSPGDSTEAF

clone size: once
V gene: TRBV5-1
D gene: TRBD1
J gene: TRBJ1-2
CDR3 protein: ASSGGQGSYGYT

clone size: .
V gene: TRBV5-4
D gene: .
J gene: TRBJ2-7
CDR3 protein: ASSLDGGPYEQY

clone size: .
V gene: TRBV10-2
D gene: TRBD2
J gene: TRBJ2-7
CDR3 protein: ASSVAGEQY

clone size: .
V gene: TRBV7-3
D gene: .
J gene: TRBJ1-2
CDR3 protein: ASSPGRGLGYGYT

clone size: .
V gene: TRBV28
D gene: .
J gene: TRBJ1-5
CDR3 protein: ASSLGTGVSNQPQH

clone size: .
V gene: TRBV5-5
D gene: .
J gene: TRBJ1-3
CDR3 protein: ASSLDSVGNTIY

clone size: medium-sized
V gene: TRBV2
D gene: .
J gene: TRBJ1-5
CDR3 protein: ASSTGTSNQPQH

clone size: .
V gene: TRBV5-1
D gene: .
J gene: TRBJ1-1
CDR3 protein: ASSTQGDTEAF

clone size: .
V gene: TRBV6-1
D gene: .
J gene: TRBJ1-1
CDR3 protein: ASSGSGSTKNTEAF

clone size: once
V gene: TRBV5-6
D gene: .
J gene: TRBJ1-1
CDR3 protein: ASSPRDYTEAF

clone size: once
V gene: TRBV5-1
D gene: TRBD2
J gene: TRBJ2-5
CDR3 protein: ASRAGTSGQETQY

clone size: .
V gene: TRBV25-1
D gene: .
J gene: TRBJ2-7
CDR3 protein: ASRWQGESEQY

clone size: .
V gene: TRBV5-1
D gene: TRBD1
J gene: TRBJ2-7
CDR3 protein: ASSVQGATYEQY

clone size: .
V gene: TRBV15
D gene: .
J gene: TRBJ2-3
CDR3 protein: ATRGQNTDTQY

clone size: .
V gene: TRBV6-5
D gene: TRBD1
J gene: TRBJ2-3
CDR3 protein: ATLTGGSTDTQY

clone size: .
V gene: TRBV29-1
D gene: TRBD1
J gene: TRBJ2-7
CDR3 protein: SVSGTGYYEQY

clone size: .
V gene: TRBV5-1
D gene: .
J gene: TRBJ1-2
CDR3 protein: ASSLAAGSNYGYT

clone size: .
V gene: TRBV7-3
D gene: .
J gene: TRBJ1-5
CDR3 protein: ASSPGGGLGQPQH

clone size: .
V gene: TRBV2
D gene: TRBD2
J gene: TRBJ2-2
CDR3 protein: ASSSGANTGELF

clone size: .
V gene: TRBV2
D gene: .
J gene: TRBJ2-3
CDR3 protein: ASRGEDRPYGEDTQY

clone size: .
V gene: TRBV11-2
D gene: TRBD1
J gene: TRBJ2-7
CDR3 protein: ASSLERTGAYEQY